This paragraph covers one T cell receptor beta chain sequence. Antigen specificity is unknown. Sorted-subset replicate PCR reactions were performed with around 200 ng DNA, corresponding to roughly 30,000 T cell genomes. Study processing details: ImmunoSEQ only sent back junction sequences with no quality scores, so filtering was done differently. Clones were read by immunoSEQ multiplex PCR, and TCRdb kept only the in-frame ones, dropping some. That table supplies the V and J calls and clone size; D and trimming were determined from the DNA. The data contain over 1.4 million clones, more than 95% of them singletons. This specimen comes from a study of shared clonotypes between healthy human individuals. Study-wide results and limits: The study found lower generation probabilities in non-shared clonotypes than in those shared by all four donors.

Germline CDR1 and CDR2: SGHTA and FQGTGA. The CDR3 is 15 residues long. V lost 1 base and J lost 5, with 12 bases in between. The sequence was obtained from a man aged 25 to 40 in good health. This chain links TRBV7-3 with TRBJ2-1; D may be TRBD2 (6 bases). Sequenced sample: naive CD4+ T cells sorted from blood. The subset was: CD45RA+ positively selected. DNA of the CDR3: TGTGCCAGCAGCTTAAACGGGAGAGGGGACAATGAGCAGTTCTTC. Encoded protein: CASSLNGRGDNEQFF.